This T cell receptor (beta chain) was documented in a study of blood T cells in healthy people across ages. The authors ran a second PCR of about 6 to 11 cycles using a sample-barcoded 5' primer and a J-beta primer mix. TCRdb ran MiXCR on the 5' RACE reads and lists one entry per CDR3 protein. Here the sample spans roughly 1,500,000 distinct CDR3 sequences, almost 35% being singletons. Trimming removed 3 bases from V and 8 bases from J; junction bases left unmatched: 4. The CDR3 has 13 residues. The germline V gene has CDR1 DFQATT and CDR2 SNEGSKA (reference sequence). Caucasian, healthy and from Russia, the donors were aged between about 6 and 90. With regard to this clonotype: As yet, its antigen is unknown.

Regarding the study as a whole: When one million T cells were used, diversity estimates were thought to be underestimates. What prevented conclusive comparison of naive and antigen-experienced cells was that PBMCs were unsorted.

The receptor was isolated from a woman aged 30 to 39 in good health. Material: blood. The genes are TRBV20-1 and TRBJ1-2; TRBD1 matches 12 bases. The CDR3 sequence: CSARGQGAVGYTF. The CDR3 DNA sequence: TGCAGTGCTAGGGGACAGGGGGCTGTCGGCTACACCTTC.